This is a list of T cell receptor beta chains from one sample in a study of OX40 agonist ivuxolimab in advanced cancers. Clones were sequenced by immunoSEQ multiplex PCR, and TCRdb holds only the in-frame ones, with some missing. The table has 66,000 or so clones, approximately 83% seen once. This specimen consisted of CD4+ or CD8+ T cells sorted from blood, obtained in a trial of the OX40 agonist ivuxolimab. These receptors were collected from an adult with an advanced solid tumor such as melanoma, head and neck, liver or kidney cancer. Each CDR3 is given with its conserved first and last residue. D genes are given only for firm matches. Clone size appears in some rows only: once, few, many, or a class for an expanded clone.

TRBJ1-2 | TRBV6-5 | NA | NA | TGTGCCAGCAGCCCCCCGGGGGGCTATGGCTACACCTTC | CASSPPGGYGYTF
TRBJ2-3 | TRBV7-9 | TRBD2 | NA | TGTGCCAGCAGCTTAGGCCCAGCGGGAAGCACAGATACGCAGTATTTT | CASSLGPAGSTDTQYF
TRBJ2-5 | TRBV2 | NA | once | TGTGCCAGCATGGGGGGTAGCGTGGAGACCCAGTACTTC | CASMGGSVETQYF
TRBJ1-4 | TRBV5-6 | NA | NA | TGTGCCAGCAGTTGGAATTCCGGGACTTCTTATGAAAAACTGTTTTTT | CASSWNSGTSYEKLFF
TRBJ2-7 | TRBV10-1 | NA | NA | TGCGCCAGCAGGGAATCGGAACGCGGACTTACATACGAGCAGTACTTC | CASRESERGLTYEQYF
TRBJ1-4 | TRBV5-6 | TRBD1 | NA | TGTGCCAGCAGCTTAGGGACAGGGGGCTTAGAAAAACTGTTTTTT | CASSLGTGGLEKLFF
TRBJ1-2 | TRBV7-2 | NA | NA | TGTGCCAGCAGCCTTCGCAGGGGATATGGCTACACCTTC | CASSLRRGYGYTF
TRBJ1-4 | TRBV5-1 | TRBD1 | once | TGCGCCAGCAGCTTGGTATCCACAGGGGGCCTGGGGAGTGAAAAACTGTTTTTT | CASSLVSTGGLGSEKLFF
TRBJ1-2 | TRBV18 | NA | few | TGTGCCAGCTCACCAGGCCGGGAGGGGGACGGCTACACCTTC | CASSPGREGDGYTF
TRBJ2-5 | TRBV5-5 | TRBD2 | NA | TGTGCCAGCAGCCGGGGACTAGCGGGGGTAGAAGAGACCCAGTACTTC | CASSRGLAGVEETQYF
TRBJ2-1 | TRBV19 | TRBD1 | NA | TGTGCCAGTAGTTTGGACAGGGGGTGGGTTGGTGAGCAGTTCTTC | CASSLDRGWVGEQFF
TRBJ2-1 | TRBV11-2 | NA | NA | TGTGCCAGCAGCTTAGCGTACTCGGGGAATGAGCAGTTCTTC | CASSLAYSGNEQFF
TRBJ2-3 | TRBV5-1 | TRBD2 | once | TGCGCCAGCAGCGCCGGACTCAGCGGGGGGGACACAGATACGCAGTATTTT | CASSAGLSGGDTDTQYF
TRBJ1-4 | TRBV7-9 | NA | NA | TGTGCCAGCAGCTTAGCAGGGACCCTTAGTGAAAAACTGTTTTTT | CASSLAGTLSEKLFF
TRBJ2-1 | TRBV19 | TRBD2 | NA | TGTGCCAGTAGTACCTTAGCGGGGGGGCGAAATGAGCAGTTCTTC | CASSTLAGGRNEQFF
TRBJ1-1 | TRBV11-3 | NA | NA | TGTGCCAGCAGCTCGAACAGGGTTGGGAACACTGAAGCTTTCTTT | CASSSNRVGNTEAFF
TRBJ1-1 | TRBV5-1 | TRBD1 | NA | TGCGCCAGCAGCCAGACAGGGAGGGCTGAAGCTTTCTTT | CASSQTGRAEAFF
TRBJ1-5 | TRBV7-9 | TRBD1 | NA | TGTGCCAGCAGCTTAGGGGGGACAGGGAGGCAGCCCCAGCATTTT | CASSLGGTGRQPQHF
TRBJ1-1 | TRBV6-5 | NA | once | TGTGCCAGCAGGCCGACAGGACATAGGAACACTGAAGCTTTCTTT | CASRPTGHRNTEAFF
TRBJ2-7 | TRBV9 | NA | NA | TGTGCCAGCAGCCCGGGACCCCTGCCCCACGAGCAGTACTTC | CASSPGPLPHEQYF
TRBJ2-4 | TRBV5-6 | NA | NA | TGTGCCAGCAGCTTGGACAGTCTCTTGGCCAAAAACATTCAGTACTTC | CASSLDSLLAKNIQYF
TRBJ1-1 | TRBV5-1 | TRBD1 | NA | TGCGCCAGCAGCTTGGAGGACAGGGACACTGAAGCTTTCTTT | CASSLEDRDTEAFF
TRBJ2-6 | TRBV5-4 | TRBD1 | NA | TGTGCCAGCAGCACCGGGACAGGGGGCGGTGGGGCCAACGTCCTGACTTTC | CASSTGTGGGGANVLTF
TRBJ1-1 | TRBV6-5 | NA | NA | TGTGCCAGCAGTTACGCGTACGACACTGAAGCTTTCTTT | CASSYAYDTEAFF
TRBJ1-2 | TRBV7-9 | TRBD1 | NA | TGTGCCAGCAGCGCCGTACAGGGGGCGATTGGCTACACCTTC | CASSAVQGAIGYTF
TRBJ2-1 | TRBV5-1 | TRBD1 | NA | TGCGCCAGCAGGAGGGACAGCTACAATGAGCAGTTCTTC | CASRRDSYNEQFF
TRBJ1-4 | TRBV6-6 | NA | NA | TGTGCCAGCAGTTCCACTCCTAATGAAAAACTGTTTTTT | CASSSTPNEKLFF
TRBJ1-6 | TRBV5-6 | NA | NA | TGTGCCAGCAGCTTAATCCCCCAAGGATCACCCCTCCACTTT | CASSLIPQGSPLHF
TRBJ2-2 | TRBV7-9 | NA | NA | TGTGCCAGCACCTCCCACCCGGGCCGGGGAGCTGTTTTT | CASTSHPGRGAVF
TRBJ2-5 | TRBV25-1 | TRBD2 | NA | TGTGCCAGCACACGGGGACTAGCGGTACAAGAGACCCAGTACTTC | CASTRGLAVQETQYF
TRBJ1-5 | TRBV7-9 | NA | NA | TGTGCCAGCAGCTCAGACAGGTGGAATCAGCCCCAGCATTTT | CASSSDRWNQPQHF
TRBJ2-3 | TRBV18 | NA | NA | TGTGCCAGCTCACCAGGACTATCAGGCGCAGCAGGGGCCACAGATACGCAGTATTTT | CASSPGLSGAAGATDTQYF
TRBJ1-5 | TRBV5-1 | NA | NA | TGCGCCAGCAGCGAACAGGGCTCCAATCAGCCCCAGCATTTT | CASSEQGSNQPQHF
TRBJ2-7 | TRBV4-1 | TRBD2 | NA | TGCGCCAGCAGCCAATTGGTGGCGCTAGCGGGGGGTGAGCAGTACTTC | CASSQLVALAGGEQYF
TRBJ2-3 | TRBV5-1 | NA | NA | TGCGCCAGCAGCTTGACCGGGTGGGGCAGGACAGATACGCAGTATTTT | CASSLTGWGRTDTQYF
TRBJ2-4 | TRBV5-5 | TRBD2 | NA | TGTGCCAGCAGCTTGGCGCTAGCGGAAGCCAAAAACATTCAGTACTTC | CASSLALAEAKNIQYF
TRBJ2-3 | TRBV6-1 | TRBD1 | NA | TGTGCCAGCAGTACGACAGGGGACACAGATACGCAGTATTTT | CASSTTGDTDTQYF
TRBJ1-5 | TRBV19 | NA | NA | TGTGCCAGTAGTATATCGACCCAGCAGCCCCAGCATTTT | CASSISTQQPQHF
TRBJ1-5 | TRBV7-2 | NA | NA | TGTGCCAGCAGCTTAATCAGGAGGGAGCCCCAGCATTTT | CASSLIRREPQHF
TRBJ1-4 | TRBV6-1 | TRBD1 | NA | TGTGCCAGCAGTGAGAACTACAGGGGCCCCACTAATGAAAAACTGTTTTTT | CASSENYRGPTNEKLFF
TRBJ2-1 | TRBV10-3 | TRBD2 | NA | TGTGCCATCAGTGACCCCACGGGACTAGCGGGGGGGGCCTACAATGAGCAGTTCTTC | CAISDPTGLAGGAYNEQFF
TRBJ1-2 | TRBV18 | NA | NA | TGTGCCAGCTCGCCTACAGACAGCTATGGCTACACCTTC | CASSPTDSYGYTF
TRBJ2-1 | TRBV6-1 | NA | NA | TGTGCCAGCAGAGGGGGGGGCACCACCTACAATGAGCAGTTCTTC | CASRGGGTTYNEQFF
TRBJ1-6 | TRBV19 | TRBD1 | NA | TGTGCCAGTAAAGGGGGCAGGGGCTCCTATAATTCACCCCTCCACTTT | CASKGGRGSYNSPLHF
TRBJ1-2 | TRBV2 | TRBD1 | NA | TGTGCCAGCACCTGGTTTCGGACAGGGGGAGACTATGGCTACACCTTC | CASTWFRTGGDYGYTF
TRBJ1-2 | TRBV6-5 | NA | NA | TGTGCCAGCAAGGGAATAGGGGGCTATGGCTACACCTTC | CASKGIGGYGYTF
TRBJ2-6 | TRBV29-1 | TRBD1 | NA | TGCAGCGTTTCCGGGACAGGGGCTGGGGCCAACGTCCTGACTTTC | CSVSGTGAGANVLTF
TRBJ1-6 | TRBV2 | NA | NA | TGTGCCAGCACAACGGAATATAATTCACCCCTCCACTTT | CASTTEYNSPLHF
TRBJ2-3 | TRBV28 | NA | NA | TGTGCCAGCAGTTTAGGAGGGACTGGCACAGATACGCAGTATTTT | CASSLGGTGTDTQYF
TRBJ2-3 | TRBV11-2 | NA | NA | TGTGCCAGCAGCTTTCGGAAGGTGGGGAGCACAGATACGCAGTATTTT | CASSFRKVGSTDTQYF
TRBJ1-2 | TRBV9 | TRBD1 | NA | TGTGCCAGCAGCCAGCATATCAGTTTGGCGGGACAGGGAAGGGATGGCTACACCTTC | CASSQHISLAGQGRDGYTF
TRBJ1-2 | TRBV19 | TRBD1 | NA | TGTGCCAGTAGTAGGGGACAGGCACACTATGGCTACACCTTC | CASSRGQAHYGYTF
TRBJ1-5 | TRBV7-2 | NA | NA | TGTGCCAGCAGCTTAGGCAGGGCGCAGCCCCAGCATTTT | CASSLGRAQPQHF
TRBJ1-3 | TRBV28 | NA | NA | TGTGCCAGCAGTTCAATGGCCCTCTCTGGAAACACCATATATTTT | CASSSMALSGNTIYF
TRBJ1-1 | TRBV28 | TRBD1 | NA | TGTGCCAGCAGTCCTCGGACAGGTTATGTCGCTGAAGCTTTCTTT | CASSPRTGYVAEAFF
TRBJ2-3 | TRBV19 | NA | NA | TGTGCCAGTAGTATCCCTCAAGCAGATACGCAGTATTTT | CASSIPQADTQYF
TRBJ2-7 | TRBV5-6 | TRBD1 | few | TGTGCCAGCAGCCCAGGGGGCGTCTCCTACGAGCAGTACTTC | CASSPGGVSYEQYF
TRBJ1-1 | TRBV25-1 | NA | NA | TGTGCCAGCAGTTTGGGGGCAACAGGGTTTGAAGCTTTCTTT | CASSLGATGFEAFF
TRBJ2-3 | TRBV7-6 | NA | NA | TGTGCCAGCAGCTCTGCCCCAACAGATACGCAGTATTTT | CASSSAPTDTQYF